The TCR beta chain described here comes from a study of T-cell reconstitution after alpha-beta-depleted transplantation in children. Points from the study as a whole: At day 60, the high TCRbeta diversity found in some patients originated from recipient T cells and thymic progenitors that had survived. T-cell numbers and diversity one year post-transplant derived largely from freshly generated T cells. Reportedly, roughly two months post-transplant, alpha-beta T cells arose from several hundred expanded graft clones.

This clonotype was counted at least ten times. The antigen remains undetermined. This CDR3 is 13 amino acids long. Germline CDR1 reads MNHEY; CDR2 reads SVGEGT. V was trimmed by 4 bases and J by 2 bases, leaving 6 bases between them. The TCRbeta library incorporated unique molecular identifiers. MiXCR, run by TCRdb on the PCR reads, gives a single entry per CDR3 protein. The sample contains hundreds of thousands of distinct CDR3 sequences, about a sixth of which appear only once. The receptor was isolated from a male patient aged 2-15 years who had a stem cell transplant for acute lymphoblastic leukemia, so the T cells may come from the graft donor. The chain employs TRBV6-2 or TRBV6-3 and TRBJ2-1; D gene unclear. The sample here was PBMCs, mostly from graft donor cells, taken 360 days after TCRalphabeta/CD19-depleted stem cell transplant. CDR3 sequence: CASSFEAYNEQFF. The CDR3, as DNA: TGTGCCAGCAGTTTCGAGGCCTACAATGAGCAGTTCTTC.